This T cell receptor beta chain comes out of a study of radiotherapy plus CTLA-4 blockade in lung cancer (dated by TCRdb to 2017 to 2018). With regard to the full study: Objective responses were observed in approximately 17% of enrolled patients, and disease control was achieved in 25% to 40%.

On the study overall, not on this receptor specifically: After treatment with radiotherapy and ipilimumab, TCR clones that originated in tumors expanded in peripheral blood. The strongest predictors of response, as reported, were early dynamic changes in blood T cell clones along with a rise in serum interferon-beta after radiation.

V is trimmed back by 0 bases and J by 4 bases, and the junction contains 3 bases that no gene match accounts for. CDR3 length: 15 amino acids, cysteine to phenylalanine. Just the 45-base CDR3 DNA is kept, in frame starting at base 1. The CDR1 and CDR2 encoded by the germline V gene are LGHNA and YNFKEQ. The library was built by means of the immunoSEQ multiplex PCR assay. TCRdb limited this immuneACCESS table to in-frame rearrangements with V and J called. A share of clones is missing; checked studies link under half to unresolved V genes, and the rest is unexplained. This sample gives 52,000 or so clones in total; just under 85% of them show up just once. 5% to 7.5% of the sample goes to the ten largest clones. In this study, focal radiation therapy paired with CTLA-4 blockade (ipilimumab) was tested in patients who had chemo-refractory metastatic non-small-cell lung cancer. With regard to this clone: Its antigen target is currently unknown. No clone much larger than this one lies a single base away; base qualities are absent.

The sequence is built from TRBV4-2 and TRBJ2-5; TRBD2 aligns with 9 central bases. Sample: peripheral blood, taken from a patient treated with radiotherapy plus ipilimumab. The source of this sequence is a human donor with non-small cell lung cancer whose response to radiotherapy plus ipilimumab could not be evaluated. The DNA is TGTGCCAGCAGCCAAGATCTACTAGCGGGAGAGACCCAGTACTTC. Its protein reads: CASSQDLLAGETQYF.